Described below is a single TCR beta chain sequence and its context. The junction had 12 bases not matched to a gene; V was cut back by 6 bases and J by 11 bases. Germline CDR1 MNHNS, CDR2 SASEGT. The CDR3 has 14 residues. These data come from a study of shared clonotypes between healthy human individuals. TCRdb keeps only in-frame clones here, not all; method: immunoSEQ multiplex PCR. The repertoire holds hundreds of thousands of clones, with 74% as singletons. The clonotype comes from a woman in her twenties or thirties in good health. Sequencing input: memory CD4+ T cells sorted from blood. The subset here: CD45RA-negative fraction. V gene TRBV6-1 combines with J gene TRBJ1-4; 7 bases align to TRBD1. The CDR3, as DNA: TGTGCCAGCAGGCCCGGGACAGCTTCGGAGAAACTGTTTTTT. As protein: CASRPGTASEKLFF.